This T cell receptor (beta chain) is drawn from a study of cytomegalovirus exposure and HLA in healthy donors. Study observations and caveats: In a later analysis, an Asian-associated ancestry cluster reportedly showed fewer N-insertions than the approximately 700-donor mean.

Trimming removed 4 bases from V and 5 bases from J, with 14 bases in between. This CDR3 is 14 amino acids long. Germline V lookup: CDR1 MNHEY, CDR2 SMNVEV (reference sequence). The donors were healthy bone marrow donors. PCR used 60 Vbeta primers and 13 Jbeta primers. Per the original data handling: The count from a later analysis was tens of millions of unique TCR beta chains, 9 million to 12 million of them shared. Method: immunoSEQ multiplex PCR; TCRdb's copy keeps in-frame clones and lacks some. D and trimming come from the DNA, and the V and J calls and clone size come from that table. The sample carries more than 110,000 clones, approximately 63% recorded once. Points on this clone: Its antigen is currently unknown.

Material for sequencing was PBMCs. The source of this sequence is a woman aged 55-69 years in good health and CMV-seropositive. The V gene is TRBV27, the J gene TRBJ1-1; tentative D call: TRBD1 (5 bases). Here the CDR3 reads CASSSSRVVTEAFF. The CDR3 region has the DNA TGTGCCAGCAGTTCCAGCAGGGTAGTGACTGAAGCTTTCTTT.